This T cell receptor (beta chain) was found in a study of graft-versus-host responses after intestinal transplantation (dated by TCRdb to about 2021). Regarding the complete study: Multivisceral, liver-intestinal, or isolated intestinal transplants were received by the recipients. Every recipient was given anti-thymocyte globulin induction, then maintenance tacrolimus and steroids for 2 to 4 years. Samples from a few later patients were sequenced in-house on an Illumina MiSeq with MiXCR processing rather than by the commercial service. Donor T cell macrochimerism was defined as a peak of at least 4% donor T cells among recipient peripheral blood mononuclear cells. Graft-versus-host and host-versus-graft alloreactive T cell clones were tracked in the graft, circulation and bone marrow after intestinal transplantation using bulk TCR-beta CDR3 sequencing. To identify alloreactive clones, pre-transplant mixed lymphocyte reaction products were sequenced and then compared with unstimulated pre-transplant donor and recipient T cells. The cohort enrolled some 24 intestinal transplant recipients, one of whom was a retransplant, and a few patients without pretransplant specimens were excluded.

Here is what the overall study found, with its caveats: The conclusions were limited by the relatively low number and heterogeneity of the intestinal transplant patients. GvH clones were found in recipient bone marrow, and some of the GvH clones appeared earlier in ileal mucosa or blood, which is consistent with an intestinal mucosal origin. Early after transplant, declines in HvG clones were associated with peak levels of circulating GvH clones. High GvH to HvG T cell clonal ratios were observed in the allografts of patients with donor T cell macrochimerism.

The library came from the immunoSEQ multiplex PCR assay. For most patients, genomic DNA was isolated with the Qiagen DNeasy Blood and Tissue Kit and shipped frozen to Adaptive Biotechnologies for TCR sequencing. High-throughput TCR-beta CDR3 sequencing of genomic DNA from most patients was performed by Adaptive Biotechnologies. The original pipeline was this. TCR sequencing data were retrieved from Adaptive's ImmunoSEQ software for roughly 20 patients, whereas a few other patients were processed with MiXCR and VDJtools. To correct CD4 versus CD8 sorting errors, any sequence found in both subsets at a frequency ratio below 5:1 was removed. CDR3 nucleotide sequences shared between donor and recipient were removed because the origin of such sequences could not be assigned. At least 2-fold expansion over unstimulated cells and a minimum CFSE-low frequency of 0.002% (template counts) or 0.001% (read counts) were required for clones to be classified as alloreactive. Clones detected in sequenced pre-transplant spleen, lymph node, or MLR CFSE-low populations of the donor or recipient were defined as mappable. Cumulative frequency of alloreactive clones was calculated as a percentage of all sequences weighted by copy number. As stored in TCRdb, this immuneACCESS dataset retains in-frame rearrangements with V and J assigned. A fraction of the clones does not appear; measured against another copy, unresolved V genes explain less than half of the discrepancy, and the remainder lacks a known reason. That table furnishes V, J and clone size, whereas the DNA furnished D and trimming. In all, the sample holds 85,000 to 90,000 clones, and roughly 87% of those were seen once. Of the sample, 15% to 20% falls within the top ten clones.

V and J are truncated by 5 bases and 6 bases respectively, leaving an intervening sequence of 9 bases. According to the germline V gene, CDR1 reads MDHEN and CDR2 reads SYDVKM. The CDR3 runs 12 amino acids, cysteine and phenylalanine included. Only the CDR3 portion is preserved as DNA: 36 bases, with reading frame beginning at the first base. The time point label corresponds to: cells obtained before transplantation from donor or recipient. CD3+CD4+ and CD3+CD8+ populations were FACS-sorted from unstimulated pre-transplant donor and recipient cells taken from spleen or lymph nodes. In regard to this clone: Its antigen remains unidentified. Per-base qualities were not stored, and no clone one base away is much larger.

The chain joins TRBV28 to TRBJ2-3, with the D gene call left open. The TCR sequence derives from a human donor who received an intestinal transplant. The source material was unstimulated CD8+ T cells sorted from spleen or lymph node cells, sampled before intestinal transplant. CDR3 region: CASSPPADTQYF. Read as DNA, the sequence is TGTGCCAGCAGTCCTCCTGCGGATACGCAGTATTTT. Beyond the CDR3, the reference TRBV28 and TRBJ2-3 genes provide the residues; the full variable domain reads: DVKVTQSSRYLVKRTGEKVFLECVQDMDHENMFWYRQDPGLGLRLIYFSYDVKMKEKGDIPEGYSVSREKKERFSLILESASTNQTSMYLCASSPPADTQYFGPGTRLTVL.